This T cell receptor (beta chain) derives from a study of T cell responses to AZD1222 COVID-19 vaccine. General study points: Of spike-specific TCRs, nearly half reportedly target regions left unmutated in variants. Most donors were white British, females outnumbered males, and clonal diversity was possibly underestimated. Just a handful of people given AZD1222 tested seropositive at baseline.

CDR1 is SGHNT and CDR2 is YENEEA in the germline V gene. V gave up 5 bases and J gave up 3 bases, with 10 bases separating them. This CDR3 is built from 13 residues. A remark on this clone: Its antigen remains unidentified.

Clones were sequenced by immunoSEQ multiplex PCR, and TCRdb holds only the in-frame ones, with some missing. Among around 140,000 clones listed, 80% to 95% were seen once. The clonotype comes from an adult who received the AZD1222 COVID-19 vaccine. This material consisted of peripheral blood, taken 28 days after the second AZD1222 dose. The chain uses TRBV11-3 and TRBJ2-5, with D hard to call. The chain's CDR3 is CASSRGREETQYF. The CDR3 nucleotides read TGTGCCAGCAGCCGTGGACGGGAAGAGACCCAGTACTTC.